These T cell receptor beta chains were read from a single sample in a study of CD8 T cells in ankylosing spondylitis. TCRdb re-derived calls from the 5' RACE reads in MiXCR, one entry per CDR3 protein. The repertoire includes some 800,000 distinct CDR3 sequences, about 10% of them detected once, and about 0.49% sits in the top ten. Sequencing used blood, either unsorted or a sorted T cell fraction (not recorded which). The receptors here all came from a male donor with ankylosing spondylitis. CDR3s include the opening cysteine and the closing phenylalanine or tryptophan. The D gene is left open where the match is weak. Not every row has a clone size; where given, it reads once, few, many or a size class.

abundance: NA; d_gene: NA; j_gene: TRBJ2-2; v_gene: TRBV7-6; CDR3nt: TGTGCCAGCTGGACTTACCGATGGACCGGGGAGCTGTTTTTT; CDR3aa: CASWTYRWTGELFF
abundance: few; d_gene: TRBD1; j_gene: TRBJ1-4; v_gene: TRBV20-1; CDR3nt: TGCAGTGCTAAAACCGGGACAGGGGTGGGAAAACTGTTTTTT; CDR3aa: CSAKTGTGVGKLFF
abundance: few; d_gene: NA; j_gene: TRBJ2-5; v_gene: TRBV7-6; CDR3nt: TGTGCCAGCAGTCTCGGGGACTTGGGGGAGACCCAGTACTTC; CDR3aa: CASSLGDLGETQYF
abundance: few; d_gene: TRBD2; j_gene: TRBJ2-7; v_gene: TRBV4-2; CDR3nt: TGTGCCAGCAGCCAAGAGCATGCGGCGGGGGATTACGAGCAGTACTTC; CDR3aa: CASSQEHAAGDYEQYF
abundance: NA; d_gene: NA; j_gene: TRBJ2-7; v_gene: TRBV29-1; CDR3nt: TGCAGCGTCGGGGACTCCTGGTCCGGCGAGCAGTACTTC; CDR3aa: CSVGDSWSGEQYF
abundance: many; d_gene: TRBD2; j_gene: TRBJ2-3; v_gene: TRBV4-3; CDR3nt: TGCGCCAGCAGCCAAGCAAGGACTAGGCGTAGCACAGATACGCAGTATTTT; CDR3aa: CASSQARTRRSTDTQYF
abundance: NA; d_gene: NA; j_gene: TRBJ2-7; v_gene: TRBV18; CDR3nt: TGTGCCAGCTCACCAATTCGCCCAAGAACAGAGGTCTACGAGCAGTACTTC; CDR3aa: CASSPIRPRTEVYEQYF
abundance: many; d_gene: TRBD2; j_gene: TRBJ2-4; v_gene: TRBV29-1; CDR3nt: TGCAGCGCAAGGACTAGCGGGAGGAACATTCAGTACTTC; CDR3aa: CSARTSGRNIQYF
abundance: many; d_gene: NA; j_gene: TRBJ1-5; v_gene: TRBV6-5; CDR3nt: TGTGCCAGCAGTTACTCCTGGGAGGGTCAGCCCCAGCATTTT; CDR3aa: CASSYSWEGQPQHF
abundance: NA; d_gene: NA; j_gene: TRBJ2-1; v_gene: TRBV7-2; CDR3nt: TGTGCCAGCAGCTCAGGTGGCCCAGGGTACAATGAGCAGTTCTTC; CDR3aa: CASSSGGPGYNEQFF
abundance: many; d_gene: TRBD1; j_gene: TRBJ1-2; v_gene: TRBV20-1; CDR3nt: TGCAGTGCTAGCGGACAGGGCTACTATGGCTACACCTTC; CDR3aa: CSASGQGYYGYTF
abundance: many; d_gene: TRBD1; j_gene: TRBJ1-2; v_gene: TRBV5-1; CDR3nt: TGCGCCAGCAGCCCGGGACAGATTTATAACTATGGCTACACCTTC; CDR3aa: CASSPGQIYNYGYTF
abundance: few; d_gene: TRBD1; j_gene: TRBJ1-1; v_gene: TRBV13; CDR3nt: TGTGCCAGCAGCCGGGACAGCGAGGCTGAAGCTTTCTTT; CDR3aa: CASSRDSEAEAFF
abundance: NA; d_gene: NA; j_gene: TRBJ2-1; v_gene: TRBV20-1; CDR3nt: TGCAGTGCGGGACGACTAGGATTAGACCGCTACAATGAGCAGTTCTTC; CDR3aa: CSAGRLGLDRYNEQFF
abundance: NA; d_gene: NA; j_gene: TRBJ2-7; v_gene: TRBV7-2; CDR3nt: TGTGCCAGCAGTTATCGACGGACTTACGAGCAGTACTTC; CDR3aa: CASSYRRTYEQYF
abundance: NA; d_gene: TRBD2; j_gene: TRBJ2-1; v_gene: TRBV14; CDR3nt: TGTGCCAGCAGCCTCACAAGGTGGGGAGGGCCGGACAATGAGCAGTTCTTC; CDR3aa: CASSLTRWGGPDNEQFF
abundance: NA; d_gene: NA; j_gene: TRBJ2-3; v_gene: TRBV4-2; CDR3nt: TGTGCCAGCAGCCAAGCTCCGTCTAGCGGCACAGATACGCAGTATTTT; CDR3aa: CASSQAPSSGTDTQYF
abundance: NA; d_gene: NA; j_gene: TRBJ1-2; v_gene: TRBV30; CDR3nt: TGTGCCTGGTTCTCCAGGGTAGGCTGGGGCATTTATGGCTACACCTTC; CDR3aa: CAWFSRVGWGIYGYTF
abundance: NA; d_gene: NA; j_gene: TRBJ2-1; v_gene: TRBV10-3; CDR3nt: TGTGCCATCCGGCTCTCGGGGATCGGGAATGAGCAGTTCTTC; CDR3aa: CAIRLSGIGNEQFF
abundance: many; d_gene: NA; j_gene: TRBJ2-5; v_gene: TRBV5-1; CDR3nt: TGCGCCAGCAGCACCGGGACCCAGAGCTTCCAGTACTTC; CDR3aa: CASSTGTQSFQYF
abundance: many; d_gene: TRBD1; j_gene: TRBJ1-1; v_gene: TRBV7-9; CDR3nt: TGTGCCAGCAGCCGAACAGGGGGCAACACTGAAGCTTTCTTT; CDR3aa: CASSRTGGNTEAFF
abundance: few; d_gene: TRBD1; j_gene: TRBJ1-2; v_gene: TRBV7-2; CDR3nt: TGTGCCAGCAGCTCCTCCCCTGGACAGGGCGCAGGCTACACCTTC; CDR3aa: CASSSSPGQGAGYTF
abundance: NA; d_gene: NA; j_gene: TRBJ2-7; v_gene: TRBV5-1; CDR3nt: TGCGCCAGCAGCTTGGCTCTAGCTCCCTACGAGCAGTACTTC; CDR3aa: CASSLALAPYEQYF
abundance: NA; d_gene: NA; j_gene: TRBJ1-1; v_gene: TRBV5-3; CDR3nt: TGTGCCAGAAGCTTTTTGGCGGGAGGGTCCACTGAAGCTTTCTTT; CDR3aa: CARSFLAGGSTEAFF
abundance: few; d_gene: NA; j_gene: TRBJ1-3; v_gene: TRBV12-3/TRBV12-4; CDR3nt: TGTGCCAGCAGTTTATCGGGGTCGGCCATATATTTT; CDR3aa: CASSLSGSAIYF
abundance: NA; d_gene: TRBD2; j_gene: TRBJ2-1; v_gene: TRBV18; CDR3nt: TGTGCCAGCTCACCATCGGGACTAGCGATTAATGAGCAGTTCTTC; CDR3aa: CASSPSGLAINEQFF
abundance: few; d_gene: NA; j_gene: TRBJ1-2; v_gene: TRBV12-3/TRBV12-4; CDR3nt: TGTGCCAGCAGCTGGGAGGGGGGTGGCTACACCTTC; CDR3aa: CASSWEGGGYTF
abundance: NA; d_gene: NA; j_gene: TRBJ2-7; v_gene: TRBV20-1; CDR3nt: TGCAGTGCTGGACCCCCGGGAAGAGGGGCCTACGAGCAGTACTTC; CDR3aa: CSAGPPGRGAYEQYF
abundance: few; d_gene: TRBD2; j_gene: TRBJ2-1; v_gene: TRBV5-1; CDR3nt: TGCGCCAGCAGCTTGATTCCAGCGGGAGTTAGGAATGAGCAGTTCTTC; CDR3aa: CASSLIPAGVRNEQFF
abundance: few; d_gene: NA; j_gene: TRBJ1-2; v_gene: TRBV12-3/TRBV12-4; CDR3nt: TGTGCCAGCAGTTTAAGGACACACTATGGCTACACCTTC; CDR3aa: CASSLRTHYGYTF
abundance: few; d_gene: TRBD2; j_gene: TRBJ2-3; v_gene: TRBV20-1; CDR3nt: TGCAGTGCTCTTTATGCGGGGGGTAGCACAGATACGCAGTATTTT; CDR3aa: CSALYAGGSTDTQYF
abundance: many; d_gene: TRBD1; j_gene: TRBJ2-1; v_gene: TRBV15; CDR3nt: TGTGCCACCAGCCGGGACAGGGTCGGAGGAGATGAGCAGTTCTTC; CDR3aa: CATSRDRVGGDEQFF
abundance: few; d_gene: TRBD1; j_gene: TRBJ2-7; v_gene: TRBV4-3; CDR3nt: TGCGCCAGCAGCCAAGAGAGGGGACAGGGTAGCGCCGAGCAGTACTTC; CDR3aa: CASSQERGQGSAEQYF
abundance: few; d_gene: TRBD1; j_gene: TRBJ1-4; v_gene: TRBV7-8; CDR3nt: TGTGCCAGCAGCTCCGGACAGGAAGCTAATGAAAAACTGTTTTTT; CDR3aa: CASSSGQEANEKLFF
abundance: many; d_gene: NA; j_gene: TRBJ1-1; v_gene: TRBV5-1; CDR3nt: TGCGCCAGCAGCTTCCGCTTACCAACAGGTGAAGCTTTCTTT; CDR3aa: CASSFRLPTGEAFF
abundance: NA; d_gene: NA; j_gene: TRBJ1-2; v_gene: TRBV2; CDR3nt: TGTGCCAGCAGTGACGGTCGGAGATTATCCGGGACCTTC; CDR3aa: CASSDGRRLSGTF
abundance: NA; d_gene: NA; j_gene: TRBJ1-2; v_gene: TRBV5-1; CDR3nt: TGCGCCAGCAGCCGCAGGGATGGCTATGGCTACACCTTC; CDR3aa: CASSRRDGYGYTF
abundance: NA; d_gene: TRBD1; j_gene: TRBJ1-5; v_gene: TRBV6-1; CDR3nt: TGTGCCAGCAGTAAGACAGGGGTTACTCAGCCCCAGCATTTT; CDR3aa: CASSKTGVTQPQHF
abundance: few; d_gene: NA; j_gene: TRBJ1-4; v_gene: TRBV28; CDR3nt: TGTGCCAGCGCGAGGGGTCCGGCTAATGAAAAACTGTTTTTT; CDR3aa: CASARGPANEKLFF
abundance: NA; d_gene: NA; j_gene: TRBJ2-1; v_gene: TRBV10-3; CDR3nt: TGTGCCATCACCTCGCCGGATTACGGAGGGCAGTTCTTC; CDR3aa: CAITSPDYGGQFF
abundance: NA; d_gene: TRBD2; j_gene: TRBJ2-1; v_gene: TRBV6-1; CDR3nt: TGTGCCAGCAGTGGACCGGGACTAGCGGGGAGATCTTCCCGAAGTGGGCAGTTCTTC; CDR3aa: CASSGPGLAGRSSRSGQFF